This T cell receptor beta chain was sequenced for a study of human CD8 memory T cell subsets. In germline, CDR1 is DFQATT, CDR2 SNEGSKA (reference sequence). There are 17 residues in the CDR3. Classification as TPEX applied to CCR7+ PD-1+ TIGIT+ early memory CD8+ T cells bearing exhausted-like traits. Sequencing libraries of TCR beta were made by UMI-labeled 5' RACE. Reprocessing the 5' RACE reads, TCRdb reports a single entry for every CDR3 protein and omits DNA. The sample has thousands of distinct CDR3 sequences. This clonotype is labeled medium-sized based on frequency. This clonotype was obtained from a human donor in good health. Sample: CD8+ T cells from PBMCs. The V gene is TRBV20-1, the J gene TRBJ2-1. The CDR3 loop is CSARDYRGGGSYNEQFF.